Shown below are 8 T cell receptor beta chains from a single sample sequenced in a study of neurological immune-mediated disorders. TCRdb called the 5' RACE reads again in MiXCR, with one record for every CDR3 protein. The data hold around 28,000 distinct CDR3 sequences, with more than 2% observed a single time. Specimen: PBMCs. Source of these receptors: a woman aged 45-65 years with multiple sclerosis.

This clonotype came up a few times. This chain joins TRBV4-3 and TRBJ2-7; D gene ambiguous. The CDR3 runs to 14 residues. The germline CDR1 and CDR2 sequences are LGHNA and YSLEER. V was cut by 2 bases and J by 1 base, with 9 bases left in between. This CDR3 is CASSQRASSYEQYF. Here the CDR3 DNA reads TGCGCCAGCAGCCAAAGGGCCAGTTCCTACGAGCAGTACTTC.

This clonotype was detected ten times or more. This chain links TRBV6-2 or TRBV6-3 with TRBJ2-1; D perhaps matches TRBD2 (6 bases). V dropped 4 bases and J dropped 0 bases, with 13 bases sitting between them. Germline V gene lookup returns CDR1 MNHEY and CDR2 SVGEGT. There are 16 residues in the CDR3. CDR3 bases: TGTGCCAGCAGTTCGAGGCGGGGAAGCTCCTACAATGAGCAGTTCTTC. Residues: CASSSRRGSSYNEQFF.

In this sample, this clonotype turned up many times. V is TRBV5-1 and J is TRBJ2-4, with D perhaps TRBD1 (6 bases). The V end was cut by 2 bases, the J end by 13 bases, with 22 bases between. Germline V gene data show CDR1 as SGHRS and CDR2 as YFSETQ. This CDR3 has 15 amino acids. CDR3 sequence: CASSFTGPGPNSQYF. In DNA, the CDR3 is TGCGCCAGCAGCTTCACAGGGCCGGGCCCAAACTCCCAGTACTTC.

This clonotype showed up many times. For the CDR3, the DNA is TGTGCCAGCAGCGGTTTCGGGACTAGCGGGGAGACCCAGTACTTC. It translates to CASSGFGTSGETQYF. The gene calls are TRBV9 and TRBJ2-5; 12 bases line up with TRBD2. Germline CDR1 reads SGDLS; CDR2 reads YYNGEE. The V segment lost 3 bases and the J segment 5 bases; nucleotides outside the gene matches: 5. The CDR3 consists of 15 residues.

This clonotype has ten or more counts. This chain uses TRBV7-8 with TRBJ1-5; D gene unclear. V shed 5 bases and J shed 1 base, with 9 bases lying between them. In germline, CDR1 is SGHVS, CDR2 FQNEAQ. The CDR3 length is 14 residues. The CDR3 nucleotides are TGTGCCAGCAGCCCAGGAGGGAGCAATCAGCCCCAGCATTTT. Amino acid sequence: CASSPGGSNQPQHF.

This clonotype was seen repeatedly, ten times or more. The chain joins TRBV5-1 to TRBJ1-1; TRBD1 is a possible D gene (6 bases). Germline V gives CDR1 SGHRS, CDR2 YFSETQ. Deletions cut 4 bases from V and 7 bases from J, with 14 bases between. The CDR3 contains 13 residues. DNA for the CDR3: TGCGCCAGCAGCGTGGTGGAGGGGGGTGAAGCTTTCTTT. Translation gives CASSVVEGGEAFF.

There are many counts of this clonotype. This chain uses TRBV7-2 with TRBJ2-7, with D maybe TRBD2 (5 bases). Looked up from germline, CDR1 is SGHTA and CDR2 is FQGNSA. V was trimmed by 3 bases and J by 5 bases, leaving 14 bases between them. The CDR3 sequence is 14 residues long. The CDR3 protein is CASSFRGSGNEQYF. The CDR3 bases are TGTGCCAGCAGCTTTCGAGGGAGTGGCAACGAGCAGTACTTC.

There are many counts of this clonotype. The gene calls are TRBV12-3 or TRBV12-4 and TRBJ2-1, with 10 nucleotides matching TRBD2. The CDR3 consists of 14 residues. The junction had 2 bases not matched to a gene; V was cut back by 3 bases and J by 6 bases. The CDR3 protein is CASSFGTSANEQFF. Here the CDR3 DNA reads TGTGCCAGCAGTTTTGGGACTAGCGCCAATGAGCAGTTCTTC.